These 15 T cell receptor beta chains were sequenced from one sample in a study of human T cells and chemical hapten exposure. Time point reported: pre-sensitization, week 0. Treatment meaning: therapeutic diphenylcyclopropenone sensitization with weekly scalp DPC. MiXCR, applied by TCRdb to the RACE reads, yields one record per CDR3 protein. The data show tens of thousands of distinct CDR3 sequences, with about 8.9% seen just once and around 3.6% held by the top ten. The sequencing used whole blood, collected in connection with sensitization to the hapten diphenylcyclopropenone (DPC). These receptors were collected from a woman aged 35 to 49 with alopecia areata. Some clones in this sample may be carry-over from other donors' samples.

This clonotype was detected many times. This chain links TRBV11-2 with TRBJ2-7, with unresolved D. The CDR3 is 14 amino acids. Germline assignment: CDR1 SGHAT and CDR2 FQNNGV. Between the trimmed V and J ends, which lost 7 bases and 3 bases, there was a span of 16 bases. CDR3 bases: TGTGCCAGCACGCTACCGGGTCCCAGCTACGAGCAGTACTTC. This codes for CASTLPGPSYEQYF.

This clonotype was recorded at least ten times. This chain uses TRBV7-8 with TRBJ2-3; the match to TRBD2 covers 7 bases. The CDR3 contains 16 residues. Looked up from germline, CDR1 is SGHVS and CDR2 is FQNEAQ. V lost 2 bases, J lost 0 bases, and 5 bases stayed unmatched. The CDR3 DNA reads TGTGCCAGCAGCTTAATGGAGCGGGGTAGCACAGATACGCAGTATTTT. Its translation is CASSLMERGSTDTQYF.

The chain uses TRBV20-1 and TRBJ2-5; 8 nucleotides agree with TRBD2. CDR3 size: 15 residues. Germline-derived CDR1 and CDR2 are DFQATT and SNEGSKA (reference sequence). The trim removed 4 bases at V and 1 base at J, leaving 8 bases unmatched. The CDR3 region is CSANKRGTIQETQYF. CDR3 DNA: TGCAGTGCTAATAAGCGGGGGACAATCCAAGAGACCCAGTACTTC.

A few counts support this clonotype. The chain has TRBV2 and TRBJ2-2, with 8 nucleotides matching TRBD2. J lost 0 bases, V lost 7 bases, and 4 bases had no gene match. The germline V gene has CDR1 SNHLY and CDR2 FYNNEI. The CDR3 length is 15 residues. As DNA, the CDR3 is TGTGCCAGCAATACCGGGGGGGCGAACACCGGGGAGCTGTTTTTT. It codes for CASNTGGANTGELFF.

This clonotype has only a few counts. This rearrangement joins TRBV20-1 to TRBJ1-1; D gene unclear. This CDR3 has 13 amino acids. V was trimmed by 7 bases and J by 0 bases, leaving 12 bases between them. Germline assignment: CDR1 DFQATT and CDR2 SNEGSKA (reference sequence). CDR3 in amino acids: CSGVEGVNTEAFF. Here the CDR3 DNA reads TGCAGTGGTGTGGAGGGCGTGAACACTGAAGCTTTCTTT.

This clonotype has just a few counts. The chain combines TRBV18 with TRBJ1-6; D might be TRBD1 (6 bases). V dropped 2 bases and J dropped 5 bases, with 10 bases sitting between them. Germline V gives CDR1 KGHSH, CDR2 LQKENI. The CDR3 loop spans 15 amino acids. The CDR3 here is CASSPGGQNNSPLHF. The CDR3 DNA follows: TGTGCCAGCTCACCAGGGGGGCAGAATAATTCACCCCTCCACTTT.

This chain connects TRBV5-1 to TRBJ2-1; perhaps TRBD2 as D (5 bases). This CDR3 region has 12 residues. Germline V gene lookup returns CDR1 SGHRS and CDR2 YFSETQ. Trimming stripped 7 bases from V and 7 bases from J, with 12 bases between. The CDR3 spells CASRLGSNEQFF. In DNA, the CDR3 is TGCGCCAGCCGATTGGGGAGTAATGAGCAGTTCTTC. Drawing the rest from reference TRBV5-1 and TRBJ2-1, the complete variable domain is KAGVTQTPRYLIKTRGQQVTLSCSPISGHRSVSWYQQTPGQGLQFLFEYFSETQRNKGNFPGRFSGRQFSNSRSEMNVSTLELGDSALYLCASRLGSNEQFFGPGTRLTVL.

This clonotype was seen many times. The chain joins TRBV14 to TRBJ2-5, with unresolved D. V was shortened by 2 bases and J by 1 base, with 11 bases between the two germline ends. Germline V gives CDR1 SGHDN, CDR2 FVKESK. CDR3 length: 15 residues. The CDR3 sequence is CASSQFQPPQETQYF. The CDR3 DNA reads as TGTGCCAGCAGCCAATTCCAGCCTCCCCAAGAGACCCAGTACTTC.

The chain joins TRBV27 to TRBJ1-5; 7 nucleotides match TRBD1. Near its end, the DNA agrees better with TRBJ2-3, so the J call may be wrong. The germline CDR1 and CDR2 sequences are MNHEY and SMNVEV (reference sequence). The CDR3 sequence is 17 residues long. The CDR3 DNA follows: TGTGCCAGCAGTTTTGTATGGGGACAGAGAGTCAATCAGCCCCAGTATTTT. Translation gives CASSFVWGQRVNQPQYF.

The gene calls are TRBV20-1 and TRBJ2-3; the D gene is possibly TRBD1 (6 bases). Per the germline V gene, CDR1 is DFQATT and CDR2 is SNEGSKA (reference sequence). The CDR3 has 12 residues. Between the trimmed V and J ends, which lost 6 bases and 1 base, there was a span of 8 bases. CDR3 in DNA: TGCAGTGCCGCAGGGGGCACAGATACGCAGTATTTT. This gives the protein CSAAGGTDTQYF.

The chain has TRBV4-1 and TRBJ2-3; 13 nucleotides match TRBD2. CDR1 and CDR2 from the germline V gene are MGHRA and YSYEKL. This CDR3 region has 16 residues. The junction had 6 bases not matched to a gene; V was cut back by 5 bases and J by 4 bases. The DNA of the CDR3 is TGCGCCAGCAGCAAGACGACTAGCGGGGGGTCAGATACGCAGTATTTT. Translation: CASSKTTSGGSDTQYF.

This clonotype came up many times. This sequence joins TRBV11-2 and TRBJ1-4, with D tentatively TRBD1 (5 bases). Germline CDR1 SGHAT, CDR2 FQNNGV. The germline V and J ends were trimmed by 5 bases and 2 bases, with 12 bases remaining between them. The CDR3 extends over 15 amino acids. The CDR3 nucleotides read TGTGCCAGCAGCCCCAGGGTGGTCACTAATGAAAAACTGTTTTTT. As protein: CASSPRVVTNEKLFF.

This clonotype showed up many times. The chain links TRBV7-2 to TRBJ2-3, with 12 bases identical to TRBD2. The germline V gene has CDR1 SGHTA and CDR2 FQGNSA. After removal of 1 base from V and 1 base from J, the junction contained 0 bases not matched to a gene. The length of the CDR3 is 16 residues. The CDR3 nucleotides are TGTGCCAGCAGCTTAGGGACTAGCGGGGGCACAGATACGCAGTATTTT. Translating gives CASSLGTSGGTDTQYF.

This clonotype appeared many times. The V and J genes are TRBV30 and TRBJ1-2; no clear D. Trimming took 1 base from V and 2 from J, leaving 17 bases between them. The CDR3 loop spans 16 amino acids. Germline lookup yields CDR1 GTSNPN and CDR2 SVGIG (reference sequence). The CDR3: CAWSGLSDGQNYGYTF. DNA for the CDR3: TGTGCCTGGAGTGGTCTCTCGGACGGTCAAAACTATGGCTACACCTTC.

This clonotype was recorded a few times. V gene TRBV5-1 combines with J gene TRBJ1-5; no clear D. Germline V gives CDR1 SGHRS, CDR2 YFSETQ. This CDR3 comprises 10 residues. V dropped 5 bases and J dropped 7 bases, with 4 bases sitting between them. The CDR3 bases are TGCGCCAGCAGGGGACAGCCCCAGCATTTT. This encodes CASRGQPQHF. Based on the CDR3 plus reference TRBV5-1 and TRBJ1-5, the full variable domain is KAGVTQTPRYLIKTRGQQVTLSCSPISGHRSVSWYQQTPGQGLQFLFEYFSETQRNKGNFPGRFSGRQFSNSRSEMNVSTLELGDSALYLCASRGQPQHFGDGTRLSIL.